Each of the 19 T cell receptor beta chains below was sequenced from the same sample in a study of graft-versus-host responses after intestinal transplantation. These receptors have no identified antigens. TCRdb's table, derived via immunoSEQ multiplex PCR, lists solely in-frame clones and lacks some. The sample has tens of thousands of clones; 90% to 95% are singletons. The sequences come from unstimulated CD4+ T cells sorted from spleen or lymph node cells, collected before transplant. These receptors originate from a human donor who was the organ donor for an intestinal transplant.

This clone was seen only a few times. The rearrangement joins TRBV30 to TRBJ2-4; possibly TRBD2 for D (6 bases). CDR3 length: 14 amino acids. With 3 bases removed from V and 2 bases from J, the gap between germline ends came to 11 bases. In germline, CDR1 is GTSNPN, CDR2 SVGIG (reference sequence). The CDR3 region is CAWSRGLSKNIQYF. In DNA form, the CDR3 reads TGTGCCTGGAGCAGAGGACTATCCAAAAACATTCAGTACTTC.

V gene TRBV10-1 combines with J gene TRBJ1-5; D gene ambiguous. The CDR3 is 15 amino acids. CDR1 is WNHNN, CDR2 SYGVQD, per germline (reference sequence). Trimming pared 2 bases from V and 3 bases from J, leaving 11 bases between. CDR3 protein: CASSESFCSNQPQHF. The CDR3 nucleotides are TGCGCCAGCAGTGAGAGCTTTTGTTCCAATCAGCCCCAGCATTTT.

The V gene is TRBV2, the J gene TRBJ2-5, with TRBD1 matching over 9 bases. CDR3 length: 15 amino acids. V was pared by 6 bases and J by 2 bases, with 7 bases of the junction left unmatched. Per germline, CDR1 SNHLY and CDR2 FYNNEI. The CDR3 sequence: CASSGQGMGQETQYF. The CDR3 coding sequence is TGTGCCAGCAGCGGACAGGGGATGGGGCAAGAGACCCAGTACTTC.

The V gene is TRBV7-2, the J gene TRBJ2-3; TRBD2 matches 12 bases. This CDR3 spans 16 amino acids. The germline V gene has CDR1 SGHTA and CDR2 FQGNSA. After removal of 2 bases from V and 4 bases from J, the junction contained 4 bases not matched to a gene. The CDR3 nucleotides read TGTGCCAGCAGCTTAAGGACTAGCGGGGTGGCAGATACGCAGTATTTT. Protein product: CASSLRTSGVADTQYF. The full variable domain, its missing parts supplied by reference TRBV7-2 and TRBJ2-3, is GAGVSQSPSNKVTEKGKDVELRCDPISGHTALYWYRQSLGQGLEFLIYFQGNSAPDKSGLPSDRFSAERTGGSVSTLTIQRTQQEDSAVYLCASSLRTSGVADTQYFGPGTRLTVL.

The chain carries TRBV10-3 and TRBJ2-1; 12 bases agree with TRBD1. V was clipped by 1 base and J by 4 bases; unmatched bases: 11. CDR3 size: 19 residues. Germline lookup yields CDR1 ENHRY and CDR2 SYGVKD. Here the CDR3 DNA reads TGTGCCATCAGTGAGTTTCTTCCCGGGACAGGGGGCGTTTACAATGAGCAGTTCTTC. As protein: CAISEFLPGTGGVYNEQFF.

The J gene is TRBJ2-1, the V gene TRBV9; 13 bases fit TRBD2. Trimming cost V 4 bases and J 10 bases; bases outside gene matches: 5. Germline V gene lookup returns CDR1 SGDLS and CDR2 YYNGEE. This CDR3 has 14 residues. The CDR3 bases are TGTGCCAGCAGCTCGGGACTAGCGGGGAAGGAGCAGTTCTTC. Residues: CASSSGLAGKEQFF.

The genes are TRBV4-2 and TRBJ1-2; 10 bases line up with TRBD1. Losses at the gene ends were 0 bases for V and 5 bases for J; bases not matched to a gene: 9. This CDR3 is built from 17 residues. The germline gives CDR1 LGHNA, CDR2 YNFKEQ. The CDR3 bases are TGTGCCAGCAGCCAAGATGCGTCCGGGACAGGGGAATATGGCTACACCTTC. This sequence encodes CASSQDASGTGEYGYTF.

V gene TRBV6-7 combines with J gene TRBJ2-5; D ambiguous. The J call may be in error: the DNA end matches TRBJ2-7 better. TRBV6-7 is marked as an open reading frame, function uncertain. The CDR3 totals 14 residues. Written as DNA, the CDR3 is TGTGCCAGCAGTTACCGATCGGATACCTACGAGCAGTACTTC. Encoded protein: CASSYRSDTYEQYF.

The chain is built from TRBV5-1 and TRBJ1-5, with D unresolved. In germline, CDR1 is SGHRS, CDR2 YFSETQ. This CDR3 contains 13 residues. V gave up 0 bases and J gave up 9 bases, with 10 bases separating them. The CDR3 bases are TGCGCCAGCAGCTTGGGACAAGACGGGCCCCAGCATTTT. It specifies CASSLGQDGPQHF.

This chain joins TRBV4-3 and TRBJ1-2; D not resolved. The CDR3 sequence is 18 residues long. Germline assignment: CDR1 LGHNA and CDR2 YSLEER. The V end lost 1 base, the J end lost 2 bases, and 20 bases lay between the germline ends. The CDR3 DNA is TGCGCCAGCAGCCAAGCGAGTTGGGAGACGGATTTCAACTATGGCTACACCTTC. Amino acids: CASSQASWETDFNYGYTF.

In the case of this clone: Within the sample, other DNA sequences also encode this same CDR3. The J gene is TRBJ2-7, the V gene TRBV5-4; D unclear. Germline loops: CDR1 SGHNT, CDR2 YYREEE (reference sequence). V was cut by 2 bases and J by 3 bases, with 0 bases left in between. The CDR3 loop spans 10 amino acids. DNA of the CDR3: TGTGCCAGCAGCTTCTACGAGCAGTACTTC. Encoded protein: CASSFYEQYF.

V usage is TRBV7-3 and J usage is TRBJ2-1; D unresolved. In germline, CDR1 is SGHTA, CDR2 FQGTGA. V was trimmed by 5 bases and J by 8 bases, leaving 13 bases between them. CDR3 length: 13 amino acids. The CDR3 region is CASSHLRRDEQFF. The DNA for the CDR3 is TGTGCCAGCAGCCATCTTCGGCGCGATGAGCAGTTCTTC.

The chain combines TRBV7-9 with TRBJ2-3, with D maybe TRBD2 (5 bases). The CDR3 is 13 amino acids. The germline V gene has CDR1 SEHNR and CDR2 FQNEAQ (reference sequence). V dropped 4 bases and J dropped 0 bases, with 5 bases sitting between them. The CDR3 protein is CASSWTSTDTQYF. The CDR3 nucleotides read TGTGCCAGCAGCTGGACTAGCACAGATACGCAGTATTTT.

The rearrangement uses TRBV7-2 and TRBJ2-1; possible D gene TRBD2, 5 bases. The CDR3 is 14 residues long. The V end was cut by 5 bases, the J end by 4 bases, with 12 bases between. Germline values: CDR1 SGHTA, CDR2 FQGNSA. CDR3 DNA sequence: TGTGCCAGCAGCCCTAGCCGCCTGTACAATGAGCAGTTCTTC. Protein sequence: CASSPSRLYNEQFF.

V is TRBV2 and J is TRBJ1-1; the match to TRBD1 covers 9 bases. This CDR3 comprises 15 residues. Per the germline V gene, CDR1 is SNHLY and CDR2 is FYNNEI. The ends lost 5 bases at V and 5 bases at J; junction bases unmatched: 9. The CDR3 bases are TGTGCCAGCAGTAAAAACAGGGGGCGATTTACTGAAGCTTTCTTT. Protein sequence: CASSKNRGRFTEAFF.

This clone has a single count. The CDR3 DNA follows: TGTGCCAGCAAACCTGACGGGATCTCGTCCCAGCATTTT. Its protein product is CASKPDGISSQHF. The gene calls are TRBV6-5 and TRBJ1-5; D unclear. CDR1 is MNHEY, CDR2 SVGAGI, per germline. V was pared by 7 bases and J by 11 bases, with 18 bases between. The CDR3 is made up of 13 amino acids.

The chain links TRBV7-9 to TRBJ1-2, with 7 bases that match TRBD1. V dropped 2 bases and J dropped 4; count of bases not matched to a gene: 7. The germline V gene has CDR1 SEHNR and CDR2 FQNEAQ (reference sequence). This CDR3 contains 15 residues. The CDR3 DNA sequence: TGTGCCAGCAGCTTATCTACAGGGGACTTCTATGGCTACACCTTC. Residues: CASSLSTGDFYGYTF.

This sequence joins TRBV29-1 and TRBJ2-7, with D tentatively TRBD1 (5 bases). Trimming cost V 6 bases and J 4 bases, with 13 bases left between them. Germline values: CDR1 SQVTM, CDR2 ANQGSEA. This CDR3 contains 12 residues. The CDR3 sequence is CSVATAGYEQYF. In nucleotides, the CDR3 is TGCAGCGTGGCGACCGCAGGGTACGAGCAGTACTTC.

CDR3 amino acids: CASSLANQGQGNSGYTF. The CDR3 nucleotides read TGTGCCAGCAGCTTGGCAAACCAGGGACAGGGGAATTCCGGCTACACCTTC. The J gene is TRBJ1-2, the V gene TRBV5-5; the match to TRBD1 covers 10 bases. The CDR3 runs to 17 residues. Germline CDR1 SGHKS, CDR2 YYEKEE (reference sequence). Trimming removed 0 bases from V and 8 bases from J; junction bases left unmatched: 13.